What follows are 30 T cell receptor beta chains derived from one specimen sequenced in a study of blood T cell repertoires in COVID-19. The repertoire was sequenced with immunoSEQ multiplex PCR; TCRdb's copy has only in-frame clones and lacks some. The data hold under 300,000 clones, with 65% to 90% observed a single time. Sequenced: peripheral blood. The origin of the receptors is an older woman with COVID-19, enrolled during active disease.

As DNA, the CDR3 is TGTGCCAGCAGCTCAGGGGCCACAGTGTCGCAGTATTTT. Amino acids: CASSSGATVSQYF. The chain uses TRBV7-9 and TRBJ2-3; TRBD1 might be the D (6 bases). Trimming shortened V by 4 bases and J by 10 bases, and 15 bases separated the two germline ends. The CDR3 sequence is 13 residues long. Germline CDR1 reads SEHNR; CDR2 reads FQNEAQ (reference sequence).

CDR3 bases: TGTGCCAGCAGCTTAGGCGGCCCGGAGACCCAGTACTTC. Translation: CASSLGGPETQYF. The chain couples TRBV7-3 to TRBJ2-5; D unresolved. CDR1 SGHTA and CDR2 FQGTGA come from the germline V gene. This CDR3 region has 13 residues. The V gene lost 2 bases and the J gene lost 5 bases, with 9 bases spanning the gap.

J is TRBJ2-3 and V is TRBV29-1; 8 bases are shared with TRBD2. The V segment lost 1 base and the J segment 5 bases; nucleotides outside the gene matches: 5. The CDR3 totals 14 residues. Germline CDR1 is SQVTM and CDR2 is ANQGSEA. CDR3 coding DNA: TGCAGCGTTGAAGCGGCGGGGGGAGGAGATACGCAGTATTTT. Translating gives CSVEAAGGGDTQYF.

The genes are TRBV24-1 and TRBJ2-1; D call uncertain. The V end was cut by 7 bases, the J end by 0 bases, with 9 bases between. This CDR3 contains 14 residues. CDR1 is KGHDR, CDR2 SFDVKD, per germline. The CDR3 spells CATSSPSSYNEQFF. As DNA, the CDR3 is TGTGCCACCAGCTCCCCCAGCTCCTACAATGAGCAGTTCTTC.

CDR3 in DNA: TGTGCCAGCAGTGAAGTGGAGAATAGCAATCAGCCCCAGCATTTT. This encodes CASSEVENSNQPQHF. The V and J genes are TRBV6-1 and TRBJ1-5; D unresolved. This CDR3 is built from 15 residues. Trimming cost V 1 base and J 0 bases, with 7 bases left between them. Germline V gives CDR1 MNHNS, CDR2 SASEGT.

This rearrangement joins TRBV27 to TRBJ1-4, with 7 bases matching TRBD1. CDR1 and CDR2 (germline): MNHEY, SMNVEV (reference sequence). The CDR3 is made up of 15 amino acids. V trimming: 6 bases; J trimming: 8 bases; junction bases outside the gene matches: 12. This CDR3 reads CASSPGGGRREKLFF. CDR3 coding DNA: TGTGCCAGCAGCCCAGGAGGGGGCCGGCGGGAAAAACTGTTTTTT.

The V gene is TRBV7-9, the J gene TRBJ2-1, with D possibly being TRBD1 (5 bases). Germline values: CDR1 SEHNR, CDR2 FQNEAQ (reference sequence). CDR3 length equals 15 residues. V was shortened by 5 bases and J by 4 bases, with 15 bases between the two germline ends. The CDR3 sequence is CASSHDSLKYNEQFF. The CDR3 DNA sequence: TGTGCCAGCAGCCATGACAGTTTAAAATACAATGAGCAGTTCTTC.

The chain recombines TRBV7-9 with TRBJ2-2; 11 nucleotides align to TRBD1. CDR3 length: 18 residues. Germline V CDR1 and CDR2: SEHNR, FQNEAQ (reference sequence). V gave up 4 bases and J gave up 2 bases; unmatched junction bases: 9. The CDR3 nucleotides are TGTGCCAGCAGCTCTACCTTGGACAGGGGGCTAAACACCGGGGAGCTGTTTTTT. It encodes CASSSTLDRGLNTGELFF.

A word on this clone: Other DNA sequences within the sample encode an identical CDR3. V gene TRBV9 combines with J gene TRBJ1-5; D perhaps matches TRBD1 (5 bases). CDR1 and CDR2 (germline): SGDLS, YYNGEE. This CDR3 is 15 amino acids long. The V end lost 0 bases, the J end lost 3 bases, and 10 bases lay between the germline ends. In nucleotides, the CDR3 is TGTGCCAGCAGCGTAGGTGGGGCCCCCAATCAGCCCCAGCATTTT. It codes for CASSVGGAPNQPQHF.

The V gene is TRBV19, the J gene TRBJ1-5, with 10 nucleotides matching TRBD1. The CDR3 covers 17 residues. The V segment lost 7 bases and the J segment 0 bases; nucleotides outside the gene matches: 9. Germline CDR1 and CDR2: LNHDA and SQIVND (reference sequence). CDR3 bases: TGTGCCAGTAACCCTTGGACAGGGGGTTATAGCAATCAGCCCCAGCATTTT. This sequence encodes CASNPWTGGYSNQPQHF.

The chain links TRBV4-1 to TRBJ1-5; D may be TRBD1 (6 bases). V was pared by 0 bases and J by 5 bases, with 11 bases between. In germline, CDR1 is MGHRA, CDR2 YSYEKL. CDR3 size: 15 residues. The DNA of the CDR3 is TGCGCCAGCAGCCAAGACAGGGGAACCCATCAGCCCCAGCATTTT. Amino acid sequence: CASSQDRGTHQPQHF.

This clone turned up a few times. CDR3 DNA sequence: TGTGCCAGCCGGGAGCGGGGGGGCGGAGAAGATACGCAGTATTTT. This gives the protein CASRERGGGEDTQYF. The chain uses TRBV7-2 and TRBJ2-3; 10 bases are shared with TRBD2. Germline V gene data show CDR1 as SGHTA and CDR2 as FQGNSA. The CDR3 is 15 residues long. J gave up 5 bases and V 8 bases, and 10 bases lay outside the gene matches.

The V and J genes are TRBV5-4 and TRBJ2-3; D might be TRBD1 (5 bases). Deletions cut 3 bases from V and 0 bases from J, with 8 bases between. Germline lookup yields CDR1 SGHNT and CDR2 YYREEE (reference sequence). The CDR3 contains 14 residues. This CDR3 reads CASSSRVSTDTQYF. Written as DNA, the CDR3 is TGTGCCAGCAGCTCCAGGGTAAGCACAGATACGCAGTATTTT. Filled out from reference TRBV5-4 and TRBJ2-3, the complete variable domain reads ETGVTQSPTHLIKTRGQQVTLRCSSQSGHNTVSWYQQALGQGPQFIFQYYREEENGRGNFPPRFSGLQFPNYSSELNVNALELDDSALYLCASSSRVSTDTQYFGPGTRLTVL.

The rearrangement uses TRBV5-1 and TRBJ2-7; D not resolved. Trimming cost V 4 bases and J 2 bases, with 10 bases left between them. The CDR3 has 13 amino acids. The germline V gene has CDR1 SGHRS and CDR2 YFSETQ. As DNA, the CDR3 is TGCGCCAGCAGCGTGGCACATGCCTACGAGCAGTACTTC. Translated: CASSVAHAYEQYF.

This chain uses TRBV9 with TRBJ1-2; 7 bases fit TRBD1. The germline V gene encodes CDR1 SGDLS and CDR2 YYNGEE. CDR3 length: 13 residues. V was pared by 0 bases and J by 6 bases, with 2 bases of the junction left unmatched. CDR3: CASSVDQGDGYTF. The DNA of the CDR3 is TGTGCCAGCAGCGTAGATCAGGGGGATGGCTACACCTTC. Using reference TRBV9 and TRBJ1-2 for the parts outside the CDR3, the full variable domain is DSGVTQTPKHLITATGQRVTLRCSPRSGDLSVYWYQQSLDQGLQFLIQYYNGEERAKGNILERFSAQQFPDLHSELNLSSLELGDSALYFCASSVDQGDGYTFGSGTRLTVV.

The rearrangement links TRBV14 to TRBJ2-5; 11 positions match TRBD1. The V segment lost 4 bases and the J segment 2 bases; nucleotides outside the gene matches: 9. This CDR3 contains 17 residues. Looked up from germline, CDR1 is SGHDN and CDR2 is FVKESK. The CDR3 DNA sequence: TGTGCCAGCAGCCGGACAGGGGGCGCGAATTGGCAAGAGACCCAGTACTTC. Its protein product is CASSRTGGANWQETQYF.

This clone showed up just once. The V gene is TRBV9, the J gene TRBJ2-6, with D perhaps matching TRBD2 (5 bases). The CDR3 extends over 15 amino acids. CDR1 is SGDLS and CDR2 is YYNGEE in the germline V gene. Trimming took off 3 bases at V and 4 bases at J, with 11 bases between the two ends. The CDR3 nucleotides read TGTGCCAGCAGCGGGACTGCCACGGGGGCCAACGTCCTGACTTTC. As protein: CASSGTATGANVLTF.

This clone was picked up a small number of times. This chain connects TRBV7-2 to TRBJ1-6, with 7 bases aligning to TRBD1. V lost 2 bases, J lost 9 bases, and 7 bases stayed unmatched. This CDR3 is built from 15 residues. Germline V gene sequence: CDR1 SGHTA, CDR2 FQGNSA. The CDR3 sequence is CASSLRQGTGSPLHF. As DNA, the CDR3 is TGTGCCAGCAGCTTAAGACAGGGAACGGGTTCACCCCTCCACTTT.

CDR3 DNA: TGTGCCACCAGTGATGGGGGGAGCTCTGGAAACACCATATATTTT. Its translation is CATSDGGSSGNTIYF. V is TRBV24-1 and J is TRBJ1-3, with D possibly matching TRBD1 (5 bases). This CDR3 spans 15 amino acids. The V end lost 3 bases, the J end lost 0 bases, and 8 bases lay between the germline ends. Germline loops: CDR1 KGHDR, CDR2 SFDVKD.

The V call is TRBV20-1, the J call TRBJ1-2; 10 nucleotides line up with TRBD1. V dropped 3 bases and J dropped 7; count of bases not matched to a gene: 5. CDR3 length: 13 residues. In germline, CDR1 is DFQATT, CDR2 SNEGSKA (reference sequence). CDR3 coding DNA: TGCAGTGCTAGTGGGGGACAGGGGTTTGGCTACACCTTC. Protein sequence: CSASGGQGFGYTF.

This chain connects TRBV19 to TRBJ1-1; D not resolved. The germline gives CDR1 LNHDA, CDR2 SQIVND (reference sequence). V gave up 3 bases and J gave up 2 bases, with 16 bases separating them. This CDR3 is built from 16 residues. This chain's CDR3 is CASSIPGREFNTEAFF. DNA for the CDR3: TGTGCCAGTAGTATCCCCGGACGGGAATTTAACACTGAAGCTTTCTTT.

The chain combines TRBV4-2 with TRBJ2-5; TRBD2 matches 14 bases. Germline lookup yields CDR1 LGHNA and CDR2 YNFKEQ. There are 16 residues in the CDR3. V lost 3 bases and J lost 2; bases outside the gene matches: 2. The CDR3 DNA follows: TGTGCCAGCAGCCAGAGGACTAGCGGGGGGCAAGAGACCCAGTACTTC. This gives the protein CASSQRTSGGQETQYF.

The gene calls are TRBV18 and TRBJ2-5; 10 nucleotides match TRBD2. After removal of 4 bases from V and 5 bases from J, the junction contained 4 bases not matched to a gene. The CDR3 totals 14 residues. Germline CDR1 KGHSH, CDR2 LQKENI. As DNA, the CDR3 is TGTGCCAGCTCACGTAGCGGGGGGCCGGAGACCCAGTACTTC. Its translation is CASSRSGGPETQYF.

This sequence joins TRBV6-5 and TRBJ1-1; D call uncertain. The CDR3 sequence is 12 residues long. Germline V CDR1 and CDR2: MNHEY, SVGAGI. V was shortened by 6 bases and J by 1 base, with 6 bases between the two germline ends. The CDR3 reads CASRIANTEAFF. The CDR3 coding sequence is TGTGCCAGCAGGATAGCGAACACTGAAGCTTTCTTT.

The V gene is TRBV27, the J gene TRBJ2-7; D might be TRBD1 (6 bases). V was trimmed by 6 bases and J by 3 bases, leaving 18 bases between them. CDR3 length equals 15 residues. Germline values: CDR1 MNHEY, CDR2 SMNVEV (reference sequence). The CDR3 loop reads CASSRAYTGIYEQYF. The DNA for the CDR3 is TGTGCCAGCAGCCGTGCGTATACAGGGATCTACGAGCAGTACTTC.

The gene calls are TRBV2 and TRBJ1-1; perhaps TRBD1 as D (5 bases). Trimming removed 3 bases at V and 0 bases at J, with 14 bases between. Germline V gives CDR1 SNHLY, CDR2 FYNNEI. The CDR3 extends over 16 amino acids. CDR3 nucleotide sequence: TGTGCCAGCAGTGAGAAGGGGTTAATTATGAACACTGAAGCTTTCTTT. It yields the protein CASSEKGLIMNTEAFF.

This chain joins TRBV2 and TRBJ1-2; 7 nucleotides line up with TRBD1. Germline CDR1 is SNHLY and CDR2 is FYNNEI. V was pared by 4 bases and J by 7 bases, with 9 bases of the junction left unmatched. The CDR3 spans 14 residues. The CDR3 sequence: CASSVRTGDLGYTF. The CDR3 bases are TGTGCCAGCAGTGTCCGTACAGGGGACCTTGGCTACACCTTC. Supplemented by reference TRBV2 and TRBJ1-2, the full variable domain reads EPEVTQTPSHQVTQMGQEVILRCVPISNHLYFYWYRQILGQKVEFLVSFYNNEISEKSEIFDDQFSVERPDGSNFTLKIRSTKLEDSAMYFCASSVRTGDLGYTFGSGTRLTVV.

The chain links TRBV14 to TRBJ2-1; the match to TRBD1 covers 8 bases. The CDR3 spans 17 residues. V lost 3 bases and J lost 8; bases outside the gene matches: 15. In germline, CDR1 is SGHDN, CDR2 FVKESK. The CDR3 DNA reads TGTGCCAGCAGCCACTATCCCCCGGGACAGGTAAAAGATGAGCAGTTCTTC. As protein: CASSHYPPGQVKDEQFF.

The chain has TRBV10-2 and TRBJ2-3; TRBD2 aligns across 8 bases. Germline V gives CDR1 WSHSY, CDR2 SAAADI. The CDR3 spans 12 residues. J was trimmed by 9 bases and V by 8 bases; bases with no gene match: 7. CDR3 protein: CASARSGGTQYF. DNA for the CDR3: TGCGCCAGCGCTAGGAGCGGGGGAACGCAGTATTTT.

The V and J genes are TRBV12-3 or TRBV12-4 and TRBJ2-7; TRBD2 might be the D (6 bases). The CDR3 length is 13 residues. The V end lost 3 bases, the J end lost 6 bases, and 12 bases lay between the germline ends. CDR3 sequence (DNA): TGTGCCAGCAGTTTCGGCGGGGTCGGCGAGCAGTACTTC. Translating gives CASSFGGVGEQYF.